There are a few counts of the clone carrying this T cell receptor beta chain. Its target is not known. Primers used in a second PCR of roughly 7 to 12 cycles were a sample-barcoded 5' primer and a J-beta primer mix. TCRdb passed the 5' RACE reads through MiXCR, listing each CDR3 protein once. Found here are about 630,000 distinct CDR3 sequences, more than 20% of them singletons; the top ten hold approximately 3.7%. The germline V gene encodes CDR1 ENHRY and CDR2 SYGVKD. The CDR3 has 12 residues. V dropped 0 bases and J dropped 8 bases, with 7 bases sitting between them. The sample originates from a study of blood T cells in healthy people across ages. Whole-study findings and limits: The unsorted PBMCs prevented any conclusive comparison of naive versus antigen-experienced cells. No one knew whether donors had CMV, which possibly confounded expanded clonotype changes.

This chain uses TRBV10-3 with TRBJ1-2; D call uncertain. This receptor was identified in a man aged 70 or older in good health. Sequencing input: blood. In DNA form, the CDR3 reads TGTGCCATCAGTGAGTCGGCGGACGGCTACACCTTC. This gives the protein CAISESADGYTF.